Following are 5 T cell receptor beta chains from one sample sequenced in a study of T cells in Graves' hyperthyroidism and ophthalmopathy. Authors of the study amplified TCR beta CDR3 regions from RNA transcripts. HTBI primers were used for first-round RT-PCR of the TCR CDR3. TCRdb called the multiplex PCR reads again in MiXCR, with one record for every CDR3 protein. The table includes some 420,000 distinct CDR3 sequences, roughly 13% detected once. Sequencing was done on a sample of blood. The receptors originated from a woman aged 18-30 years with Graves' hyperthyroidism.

The CDR3 DNA is TGTGCCAGTAGCTCTGCTCTCTACTACAATGAGCAGTTCTTC. Protein: CASSSALYYNEQFF. The chain joins TRBV19 to TRBJ2-1; D gene uncertain. Trimming took 6 bases from V and 3 from J, leaving 12 bases between them. The CDR3 has 14 residues. Germline CDR1 LNHDA, CDR2 SQIVND (reference sequence). Full variable domain (missing parts from reference TRBV19 and TRBJ2-1): DGGITQSPKYLFRKEGQNVTLSCEQNLNHDAMYWYRQDPGQGLRLIYYSQIVNDFQKGDIAEGYSVSREKKESFPLTVTSAQKNPTAFYLCASSSALYYNEQFFGPGTRLTVL.

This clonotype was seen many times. CDR3 sequence (DNA): TGCAGCGTGGCAGGGGGGCCCATTCCCACAGATACGCAGTATTTT. Translated: CSVAGGPIPTDTQYF. The chain combines TRBV29-1 with TRBJ2-3, with D tentatively TRBD1 (7 bases). Trimming took 6 bases from V and 2 from J, leaving 18 bases between them. This CDR3 is built from 15 residues. Germline V lookup: CDR1 SQVTM, CDR2 ANQGSEA.

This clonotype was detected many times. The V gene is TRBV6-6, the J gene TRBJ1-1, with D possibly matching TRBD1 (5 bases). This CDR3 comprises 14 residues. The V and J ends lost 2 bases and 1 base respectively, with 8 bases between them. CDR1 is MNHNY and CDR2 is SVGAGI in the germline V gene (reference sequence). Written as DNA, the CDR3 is TGTGCCAGCAGTTACCCCGGACAGAACACTGAAGCTTTCTTT. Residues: CASSYPGQNTEAFF.

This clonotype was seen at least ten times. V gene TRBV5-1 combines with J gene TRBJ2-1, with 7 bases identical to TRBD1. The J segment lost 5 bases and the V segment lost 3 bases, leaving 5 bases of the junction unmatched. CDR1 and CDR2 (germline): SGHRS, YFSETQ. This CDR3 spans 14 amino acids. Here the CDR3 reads CASSSRQGHNEQFF. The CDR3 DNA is TGCGCCAGCAGCTCCAGACAGGGCCACAATGAGCAGTTCTTC. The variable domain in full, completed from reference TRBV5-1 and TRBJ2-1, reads KAGVTQTPRYLIKTRGQQVTLSCSPISGHRSVSWYQQTPGQGLQFLFEYFSETQRNKGNFPGRFSGRQFSNSRSEMNVSTLELGDSALYLCASSSRQGHNEQFFGPGTRLTVL.

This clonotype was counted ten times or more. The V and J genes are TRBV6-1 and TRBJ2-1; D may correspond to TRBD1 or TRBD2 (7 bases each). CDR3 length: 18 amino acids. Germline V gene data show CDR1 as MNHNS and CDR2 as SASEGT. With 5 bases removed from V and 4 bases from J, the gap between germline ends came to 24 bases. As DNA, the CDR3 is TGTGCCAGCAGTCGGAGGTTCGCGGGAGAGGGGGCGTACAATGAGCAGTTCTTC. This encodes CASSRRFAGEGAYNEQFF.